This is a list of T cell receptor beta chains from one sample in a study of Tregs in tolerant kidney transplant recipients. Sequencing was performed with immunoSEQ multiplex PCR; in TCRdb, only in-frame clones are kept and a portion is missing. Of some 65,000 clones listed, 65% to 85% are singletons. The sample was CD4+ T cells from blood. The source is a human donor in good health. CDR3s include the opening cysteine and the closing phenylalanine or tryptophan. D genes are given only for firm matches. Expanded clones get a size class; other rows say once, few or many, or leave the size out.

abundance,len,j_gene,d_gene,v_gene,CDR3nt,CDR3aa
.,11,TRBJ2-1,.,TRBV9,TGTGCCAGCAGCGTAGGGGGTGAGCAGTTCTTC,CASSVGGEQFF
medium-sized,13,TRBJ2-7,.,TRBV7-6,TGTGCCAGCAGCTTAGCGGCCTCCTACGAGCAGTACTTC,CASSLAASYEQYF
.,15,TRBJ1-4,.,TRBV7-2,TGTGCCAGCAGCCCGGCAGGCAGGACTAATGAAAAACTGTTTTTT,CASSPAGRTNEKLFF
.,16,TRBJ1-4,TRBD1,TRBV7-6,TGTGCCAGCAGCTTAGTTACAGGGGGCAGATTTGGAAAACTGTTTTTT,CASSLVTGGRFGKLFF
.,16,TRBJ1-2,TRBD1,TRBV19,TGTGCCAGTAGACCCGGGACAGGGGGCAAGGACTATGGCTACACCTTC,CASRPGTGGKDYGYTF
once,13,TRBJ1-2,.,TRBV5-1,TGCGCCAGCAGCGCGACAGGTGTCTATGGCTACACCTTC,CASSATGVYGYTF
.,12,TRBJ1-4,.,TRBV29-1,TGCAGCGTTATACAGGATAATGAAAAACTGTTTTTT,CSVIQDNEKLFF
.,15,TRBJ2-5,TRBD2,TRBV6-6,TGTGCCAGCAGCCAGAGGGGACGGGGGGTAGAGACCCAGTACTTC,CASSQRGRGVETQYF
few,12,TRBJ1-2,.,TRBV11-2,TGTGCCACGAAGACAGGCCCCTATGGCTACACCTTC,CATKTGPYGYTF
.,15,TRBJ2-7,TRBD2,TRBV5-6,TGTGCCAGCAGCTCCCGGACTAGCGGGAGCTACGAGCAGTACTTC,CASSSRTSGSYEQYF
.,16,TRBJ1-2,.,TRBV19,TGTGCCAGTACTCCACCCGGGACCGCGACTGGCTATGGCTACACCTTC,CASTPPGTATGYGYTF
.,13,TRBJ2-5,.,TRBV5-1,TGCGCCAGCAGCTCCGGGGGGCGTTGGACCCAGTACTTC,CASSSGGRWTQYF
.,13,TRBJ2-1,TRBD2,TRBV10-2,TGCGCCAGCAGGCTAGCGGGAGATGGGGAGCAGTTCTTC,CASRLAGDGEQFF
once,16,TRBJ2-4,.,TRBV5-1,TGCGCCAGCAGCCCCGCCATGTTAGGGAAAGAAAACATTCAGTACTTC,CASSPAMLGKENIQYF
once,12,TRBJ2-7,.,TRBV10-3,TGTGCCATCAGTGGGGACTTATACGAGCAGTACTTC,CAISGDLYEQYF
.,14,TRBJ2-2,TRBD1,TRBV6-6,TGTGCCAGCAGCCGGACAGGGGGGCAGGGGGAGCTGTTTTTT,CASSRTGGQGELFF
.,15,TRBJ2-5,.,TRBV9,TGTGCCAGCAGCCCACGTGGGGGGAGAGGGGAGACCCAGTACTTC,CASSPRGGRGETQYF
once,17,TRBJ1-4,.,TRBV7-6,TGTGCCAGCAGCTTAGGGAGTCTAAGGGGATCTAATGAAAAACTGTTTTTT,CASSLGSLRGSNEKLFF
.,12,TRBJ1-5,.,TRBV14,TGTGCCAGCAGCTATAGCAATCAGCCCCAGCATTTT,CASSYSNQPQHF
.,14,TRBJ1-5,TRBD1,TRBV6-5,TGTGCCAGCAGCCGGACAGGGCCCGGTCAGCCCCAGCATTTT,CASSRTGPGQPQHF
.,14,TRBJ1-1,TRBD1,TRBV27,TGTGCCAGCAGTTCACAGGGACAGGGATCTGAAGCTTTCTTT,CASSSQGQGSEAFF
.,17,TRBJ2-5,TRBD2,TRBV4-2,TGTGCCAGCAGCCAAGAAGGGTCTAGCGGGCCACAAGAGACCCAGTACTTC,CASSQEGSSGPQETQYF
.,16,TRBJ1-5,TRBD1,TRBV4-1,TGCGCCAGCAGCCAAGCCCGGGACAGGGTTTATCAGCCCCAGCATTTT,CASSQARDRVYQPQHF
.,16,TRBJ1-4,.,TRBV6-5,TGTGCCAGCAGTTACTCCGGGGTACTAACTAATGAAAAACTGTTTTTT,CASSYSGVLTNEKLFF
.,15,TRBJ1-6,TRBD1,TRBV7-3,TGTGCCAGCAGCTCGACAGGGGTCCAAGATTCACCCCTCCACTTT,CASSSTGVQDSPLHF
.,15,TRBJ2-5,TRBD1,TRBV7-2,TGTGCCAGCAGCTCACGACAGGGGGCCGTGGAGACCCAGTACTTC,CASSSRQGAVETQYF
.,13,TRBJ2-2,.,TRBV19,TGTGCCAGTAGTATAGCGTTCAGCGGGGAGCTGTTTTTT,CASSIAFSGELFF
.,12,TRBJ2-7,TRBD1,TRBV6-5,TGTGCCAGCAGTGACAGGGGTTACGAGCAGTACTTC,CASSDRGYEQYF
.,12,TRBJ2-7,.,TRBV7-2,TGTGCCAGCAGCTTTACTTCCTACGAGCAGTACTTC,CASSFTSYEQYF
.,15,TRBJ2-5,TRBD1,TRBV5-1,TGCGCCAGCAGCTTGGCGGGACAGGGTACGGAGACCCAGTACTTC,CASSLAGQGTETQYF
.,16,TRBJ1-4,.,TRBV7-8,TGTGCCAGCAGCCAGCCCAGGGGCGGGTACCATGAAAAACTGTTTTTT,CASSQPRGGYHEKLFF
.,15,TRBJ2-1,TRBD2,TRBV5-8,TGTGCCAGCAGCCCCTTGCGGGAGGGCTTGAATGAGCAGTTCTTC,CASSPLREGLNEQFF
.,16,TRBJ2-3,TRBD2,TRBV4-1,TGCGCCAGCAGCCACCGACTAGCGGGGGGCACAGATACGCAGTATTTT,CASSHRLAGGTDTQYF
few,13,TRBJ1-2,.,TRBV11-2,TGTGCCAGCAGCACTATGACCGGGTATGGCTACACCTTC,CASSTMTGYGYTF
.,18,TRBJ1-1,TRBD1,TRBV18,TGTGCCAGCTCACCACTTTCCTGGGACAGGGACGATGGCACTGAAGCTTTCTTT,CASSPLSWDRDDGTEAFF
.,12,TRBJ2-4,TRBD1,TRBV9,TGTGCCAGCGGGACAGGGGAAAACATTCAGTACTTC,CASGTGENIQYF
.,13,TRBJ1-6,.,TRBV30,TGTGCCTGGAGAAGCTCCTATAATTCACCCCTCCACTTT,CAWRSSYNSPLHF
.,18,TRBJ2-3,.,TRBV4-1,TGCGCCAGCAGCCAAGAAAGCAGGTCATCAGGGGGGACAGATACGCAGTATTTT,CASSQESRSSGGTDTQYF
.,13,TRBJ1-1,.,TRBV6-5,TGTGCCAGCTCCGCCCAGATGAACACTGAAGCTTTCTTT,CASSAQMNTEAFF
.,14,TRBJ2-7,.,TRBV5-1,TGCGCCAGCAGCTTGGCAGGCTACGGTTCCGAGCAGTACTTC,CASSLAGYGSEQYF
.,13,TRBJ2-7,.,TRBV27,TGTGCCATCCCGCCTGGGTCCTCCTACGAGCAGTACTTC,CAIPPGSSYEQYF
many,15,TRBJ2-6,.,TRBV7-2,TGTGCCAGCAGCTTAACTCGGGTGGGGGCCAACGTCCTGACTTTC,CASSLTRVGANVLTF
.,14,TRBJ2-1,.,TRBV9,TGTGCCAGCAGCGTAGAAGCCCGGGGCAATGAGCAGTTCTTC,CASSVEARGNEQFF
.,13,TRBJ1-1,.,TRBV11-2,TGTGCCAGCAGCTTTGGAACGAACACTGAAGCTTTCTTT,CASSFGTNTEAFF
.,14,TRBJ2-7,.,TRBV11-2,TGTGCCAGCAGCACCCAACCCCGGTTGGGGGAGCAGTACTTC,CASSTQPRLGEQYF
.,13,TRBJ1-5,TRBD1,TRBV30,TGTGCCTGGAGTTGGGACAGGGCACAGCCCCAGCATTTT,CAWSWDRAQPQHF
.,15,TRBJ1-2,TRBD1,TRBV5-1,TGCGCCAGCAGCTCCGGGACAGGGCCTAACTATGGCTACACCTTC,CASSSGTGPNYGYTF
.,12,TRBJ1-6,.,TRBV10-3,TGTGCCATCAGAGGGGTTGGTTCACCCCTCCACTTT,CAIRGVGSPLHF
.,17,TRBJ2-1,TRBD2,TRBV29-1,TGCAGCGTTGTCCGCCCCCGACTAGCGGGAACACACAATGAGCAGTTCTTC,CSVVRPRLAGTHNEQFF
.,15,TRBJ2-3,TRBD2,TRBV7-9,TGTGCCAGCAGCTGGGGACTACCAAGCACTAATACGCAGTATTTT,CASSWGLPSTNTQYF
.,16,TRBJ2-5,TRBD1,TRBV5-4,TGTGCCAGCAGCCCAGGGGGCTTAAGGGGGAGGGAGACCCAGTACTTC,CASSPGGLRGRETQYF
.,15,TRBJ1-4,TRBD1,TRBV5-8,TGTGCCAGCAGCGACACAGGGGGCCTTAATGAAAAACTGTTTTTT,CASSDTGGLNEKLFF